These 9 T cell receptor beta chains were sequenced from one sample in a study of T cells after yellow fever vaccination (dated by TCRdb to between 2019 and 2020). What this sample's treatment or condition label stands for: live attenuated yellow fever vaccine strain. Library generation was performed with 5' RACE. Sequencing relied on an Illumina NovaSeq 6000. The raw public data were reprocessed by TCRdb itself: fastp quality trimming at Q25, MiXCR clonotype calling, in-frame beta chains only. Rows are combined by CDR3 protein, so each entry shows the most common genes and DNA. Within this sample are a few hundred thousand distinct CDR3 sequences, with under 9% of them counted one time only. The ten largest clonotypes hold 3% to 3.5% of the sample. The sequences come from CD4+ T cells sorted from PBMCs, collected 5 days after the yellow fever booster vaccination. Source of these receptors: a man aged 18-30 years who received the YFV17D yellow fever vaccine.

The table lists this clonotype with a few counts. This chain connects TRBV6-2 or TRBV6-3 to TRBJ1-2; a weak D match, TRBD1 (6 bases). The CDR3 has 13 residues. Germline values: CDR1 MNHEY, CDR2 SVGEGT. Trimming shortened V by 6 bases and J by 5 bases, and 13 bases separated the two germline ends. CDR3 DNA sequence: TGTGCCAGCAGCGGAACAGGGAGGTATGGCTACACCTTC. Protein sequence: CASSGTGRYGYTF.

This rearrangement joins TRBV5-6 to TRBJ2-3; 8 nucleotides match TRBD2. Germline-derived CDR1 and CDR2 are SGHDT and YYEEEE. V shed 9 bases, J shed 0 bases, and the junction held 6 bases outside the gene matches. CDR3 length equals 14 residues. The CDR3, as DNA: TGTGCCACCCTGATAGCGGGGAGCACAGATACGCAGTATTTT. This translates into CATLIAGSTDTQYF.

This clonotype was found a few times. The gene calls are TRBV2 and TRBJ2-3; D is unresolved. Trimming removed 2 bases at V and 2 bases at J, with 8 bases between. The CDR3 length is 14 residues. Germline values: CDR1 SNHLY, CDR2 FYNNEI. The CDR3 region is CASSELVSTDTQYF. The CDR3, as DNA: TGTGCCAGCAGTGAATTGGTGTCCACAGATACGCAGTATTTT.

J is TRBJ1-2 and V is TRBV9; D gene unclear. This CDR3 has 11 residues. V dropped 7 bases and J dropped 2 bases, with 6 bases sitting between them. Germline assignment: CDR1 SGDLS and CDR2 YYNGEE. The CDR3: CASVGNYGYTF. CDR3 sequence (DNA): TGTGCCAGCGTGGGGAACTATGGCTACACCTTC. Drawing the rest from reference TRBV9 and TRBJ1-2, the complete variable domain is DSGVTQTPKHLITATGQRVTLRCSPRSGDLSVYWYQQSLDQGLQFLIQYYNGEERAKGNILERFSAQQFPDLHSELNLSSLELGDSALYFCASVGNYGYTFGSGTRLTVV.

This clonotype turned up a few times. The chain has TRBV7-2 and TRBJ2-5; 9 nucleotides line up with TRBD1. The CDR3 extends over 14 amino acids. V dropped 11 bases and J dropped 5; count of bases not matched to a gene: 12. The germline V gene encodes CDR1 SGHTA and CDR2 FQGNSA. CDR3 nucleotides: TGTGCCTCCGGCCGTGGACAGGGGTGGGAGACCCAGTACTTC. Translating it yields CASGRGQGWETQYF.

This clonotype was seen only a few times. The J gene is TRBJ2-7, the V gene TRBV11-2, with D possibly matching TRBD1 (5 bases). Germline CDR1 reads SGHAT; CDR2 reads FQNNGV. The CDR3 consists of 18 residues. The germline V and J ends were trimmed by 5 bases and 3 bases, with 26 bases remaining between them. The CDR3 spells CASSPIGRGQGEVYEQYF. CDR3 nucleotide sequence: TGTGCCAGCAGCCCCATTGGTAGGGGTCAGGGTGAGGTCTACGAGCAGTACTTC.

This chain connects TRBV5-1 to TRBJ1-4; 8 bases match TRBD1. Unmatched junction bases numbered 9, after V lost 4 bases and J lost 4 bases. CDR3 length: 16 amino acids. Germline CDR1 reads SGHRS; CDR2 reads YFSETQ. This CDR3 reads CASSLQGTGGNEKLFF. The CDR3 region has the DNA TGCGCCAGCAGCCTACAAGGAACAGGGGGTAATGAAAAACTGTTTTTT.

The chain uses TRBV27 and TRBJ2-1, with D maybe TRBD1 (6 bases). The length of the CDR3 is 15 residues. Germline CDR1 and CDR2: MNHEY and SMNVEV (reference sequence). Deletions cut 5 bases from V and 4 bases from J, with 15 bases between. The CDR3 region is CASSTDSLNYNEQFF. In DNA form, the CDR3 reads TGTGCCAGCAGTACGGACAGCCTCAATTACAATGAGCAGTTCTTC.

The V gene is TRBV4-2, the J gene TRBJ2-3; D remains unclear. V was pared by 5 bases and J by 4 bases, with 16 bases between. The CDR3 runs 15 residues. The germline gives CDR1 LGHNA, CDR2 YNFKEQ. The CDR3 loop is CASSSNVYSSDTQYF. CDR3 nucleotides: TGTGCCAGCAGCTCCAATGTGTACTCCTCAGATACGCAGTATTTT.